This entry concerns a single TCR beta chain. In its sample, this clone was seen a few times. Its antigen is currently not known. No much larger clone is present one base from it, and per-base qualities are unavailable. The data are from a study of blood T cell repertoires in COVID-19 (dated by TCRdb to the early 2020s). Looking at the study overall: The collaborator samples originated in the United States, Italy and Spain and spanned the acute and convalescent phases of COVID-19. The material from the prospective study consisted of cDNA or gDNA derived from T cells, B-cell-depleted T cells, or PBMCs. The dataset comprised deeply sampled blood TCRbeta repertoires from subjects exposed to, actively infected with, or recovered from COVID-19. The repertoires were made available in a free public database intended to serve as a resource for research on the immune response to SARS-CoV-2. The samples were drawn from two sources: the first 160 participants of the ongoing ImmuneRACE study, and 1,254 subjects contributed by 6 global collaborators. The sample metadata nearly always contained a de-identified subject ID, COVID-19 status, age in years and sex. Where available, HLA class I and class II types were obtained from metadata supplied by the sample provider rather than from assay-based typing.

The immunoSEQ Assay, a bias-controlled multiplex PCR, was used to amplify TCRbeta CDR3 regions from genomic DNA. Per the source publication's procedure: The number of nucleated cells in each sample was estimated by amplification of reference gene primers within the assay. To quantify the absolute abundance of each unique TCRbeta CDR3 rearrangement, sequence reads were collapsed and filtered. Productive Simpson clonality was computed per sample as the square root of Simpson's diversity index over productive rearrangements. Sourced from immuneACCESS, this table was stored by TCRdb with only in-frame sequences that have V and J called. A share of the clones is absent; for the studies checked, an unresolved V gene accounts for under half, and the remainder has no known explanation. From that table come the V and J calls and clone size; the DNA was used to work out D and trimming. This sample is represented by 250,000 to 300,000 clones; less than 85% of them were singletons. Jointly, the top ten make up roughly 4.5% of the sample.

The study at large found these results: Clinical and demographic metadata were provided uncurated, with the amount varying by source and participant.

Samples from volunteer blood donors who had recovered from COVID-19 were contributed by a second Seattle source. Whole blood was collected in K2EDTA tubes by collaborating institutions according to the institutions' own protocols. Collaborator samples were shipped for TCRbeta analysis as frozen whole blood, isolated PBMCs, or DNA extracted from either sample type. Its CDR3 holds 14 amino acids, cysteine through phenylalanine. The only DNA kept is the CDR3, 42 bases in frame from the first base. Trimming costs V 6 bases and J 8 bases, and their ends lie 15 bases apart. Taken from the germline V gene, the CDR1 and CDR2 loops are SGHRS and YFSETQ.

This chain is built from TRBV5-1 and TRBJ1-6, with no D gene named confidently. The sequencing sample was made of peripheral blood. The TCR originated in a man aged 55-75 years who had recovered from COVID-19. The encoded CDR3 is CASNRKGGYSPLHF. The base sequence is TGCGCCAGCAACCGGAAGGGAGGGTATTCACCCCTCCACTTT.